One sample yielded the 15 T cell receptor beta chains listed below, sequenced in a study of CD8 T cells in ankylosing spondylitis. From the 5' RACE reads, TCRdb called clonotypes with MiXCR, one entry per CDR3 protein. This table holds hundreds of thousands of distinct CDR3 sequences, 12% found once. These receptors are not linked to any known antigen. Study outcomes and limitations: For ankylosing spondylitis blood, a TCR beta motif of about 8 highly homologous variants appeared characteristic.

The sequencing input was blood, either unsorted or a sorted T cell fraction (not recorded which). These receptors were taken from a male donor with ankylosing spondylitis.

This clonotype showed up just a few times. The chain links TRBV4-3 to TRBJ2-3; 7 nucleotides match TRBD2. The CDR3 consists of 17 residues. With 0 bases clipped from V and 2 bases from J, the junction kept 8 bases outside the gene matches. Germline CDR1 reads LGHNA; CDR2 reads YSLEER. The CDR3 DNA sequence: TGCGCCAGCAGCCAAGATGGAGCGGGGCCCCACACAGATACGCAGTATTTT. Encoded protein: CASSQDGAGPHTDTQYF.

This clonotype was observed a few times. The genes are TRBV28 and TRBJ2-3, with a possible D match to TRBD2 (6 bases). This CDR3 has 14 amino acids. Trimming shortened V by 8 bases and J by 6 bases, and 18 bases separated the two germline ends. Germline V lookup: CDR1 MDHEN, CDR2 SYDVKM. The chain's CDR3 is CASGPGRLGDTQYF. For the CDR3, the DNA is TGTGCCAGCGGTCCGGGGAGGCTCGGGGATACGCAGTATTTT.

In this sample, this clonotype turned up a few times. This chain joins TRBV20-1 and TRBJ2-7; 10 bases are shared with TRBD2. The length of the CDR3 is 14 residues. The V segment lost 0 bases and the J segment 6 bases; nucleotides outside the gene matches: 5. The germline CDR1 and CDR2 sequences are DFQATT and SNEGSKA (reference sequence). This CDR3 is CSARDLGLASEQYF. The CDR3 region has the DNA TGCAGTGCTAGAGATCTGGGACTAGCGAGCGAGCAGTACTTC.

This clonotype appeared a few times. This rearrangement joins TRBV5-1 to TRBJ1-4; TRBD1 matches 7 bases. J was trimmed by 5 bases and V by 5 bases; bases with no gene match: 9. Germline lookup yields CDR1 SGHRS and CDR2 YFSETQ. This CDR3 region has 15 residues. The CDR3 here is CASSPDEGANEKLFF. DNA for the CDR3: TGCGCCAGCAGTCCTGACGAGGGGGCGAATGAAAAACTGTTTTTT.

This chain joins TRBV5-1 and TRBJ2-3, with 9 nucleotides matching TRBD2. Trimming removed 4 bases from V and 2 bases from J; junction bases left unmatched: 11. Germline CDR1 and CDR2: SGHRS and YFSETQ. There are 17 residues in the CDR3. The CDR3 DNA sequence: TGCGCCAGCAGCCCGACAATTAGCGGGAGATTCACAGATACGCAGTATTTT. It codes for CASSPTISGRFTDTQYF.

This clonotype appeared a few times. This chain uses TRBV6-1 with TRBJ1-4; D unresolved. The CDR3 spans 14 residues. The V gene's germline CDR1 is MNHNS and CDR2 SASEGT. V was pared by 4 bases and J by 0 bases, with 6 bases between. The DNA of the CDR3 is TGTGCCAGCAGTGCGGACGCAACTAATGAAAAACTGTTTTTT. It encodes CASSADATNEKLFF.

The table lists this clonotype with a few counts. The V gene is TRBV6-2 or TRBV6-3, the J gene TRBJ1-1; D not certain. The CDR3 totals 13 residues. Germline V gene data show CDR1 as MNHEY and CDR2 as SVGEGT. Trimming stripped 5 bases from V and 6 bases from J, with 13 bases between. The CDR3 DNA reads TGTGCCAGCAGTGGGCCGAATCGACCTGAAGCTTTCTTT. This sequence encodes CASSGPNRPEAFF.

A few counts support this clonotype. CDR3 in amino acids: CASSWAGTLSTEAFF. The CDR3 DNA follows: TGTGCCAGCAGCTGGGCCGGGACCTTGAGCACTGAAGCTTTCTTT. The chain carries TRBV11-2 and TRBJ1-1, with a tentative D call TRBD1 (5 bases). Germline CDR1 reads SGHAT; CDR2 reads FQNNGV. The length of the CDR3 is 15 residues. The V end was cut by 4 bases, the J end by 4 bases, with 16 bases between.

This clonotype was detected a few times. The chain is built from TRBV6-1 and TRBJ2-1; 11 bases align to TRBD2. V dropped 6 bases and J dropped 4; count of bases not matched to a gene: 8. Germline CDR1 is MNHNS and CDR2 is SASEGT. CDR3 length: 16 amino acids. As DNA, the CDR3 is TGTGCCAGCAGGCGACTAGCGGGAACTCGGTACAATGAGCAGTTCTTC. Its protein product is CASRRLAGTRYNEQFF.

The V call is TRBV20-1, the J call TRBJ2-5, with D hard to call. The germline V gene encodes CDR1 DFQATT and CDR2 SNEGSKA (reference sequence). V shed 0 bases and J shed 0 bases, with 8 bases lying between them. The length of the CDR3 is 14 residues. The CDR3 loop reads CSARDRLDQETQYF. CDR3 DNA sequence: TGCAGTGCTAGAGACCGACTGGACCAAGAGACCCAGTACTTC.

This clonotype has a handful of counts. The chain's CDR3 is CSVVGVSEEQYF. The DNA for the CDR3 is TGCAGCGTTGTAGGGGTATCTGAAGAGCAGTACTTC. The V gene is TRBV29-1, the J gene TRBJ2-7; D is perhaps TRBD1 (5 bases). Germline CDR1 SQVTM, CDR2 ANQGSEA. Trimming removed 4 bases at V and 7 bases at J, with 14 bases between. The CDR3 length is 12 residues.

The V gene is TRBV12-3 or TRBV12-4, the J gene TRBJ2-3; D remains ambiguous. V dropped 3 bases and J dropped 6 bases, with 7 bases sitting between them. This CDR3 is built from 12 residues. DNA for the CDR3: TGTGCCAGCAGTTTCTTCGGGGATACGCAGTATTTT. Protein product: CASSFFGDTQYF.

This clonotype occurred many times. The chain employs TRBV6-5 and TRBJ2-3, with 9 bases identical to TRBD1. Trimming at V came to 4 bases and at J to 3 bases, leaving 8 bases not matched to a gene. Germline assignment: CDR1 MNHEY and CDR2 SVGAGI. The CDR3 runs 16 residues. The CDR3 nucleotides read TGTGCCAGCAGTTGGGCCCGGGACAGGGCTACAGATACGCAGTATTTT. Translation: CASSWARDRATDTQYF.

This clonotype was counted between two and nine times. The chain carries TRBV6-5 and TRBJ2-5, with 8 nucleotides matching TRBD1. The CDR3 contains 14 residues. In germline, CDR1 is MNHEY, CDR2 SVGAGI. Trimming cost V 2 bases and J 5 bases; bases outside gene matches: 4. The CDR3 DNA reads TGTGCCAGCAGTTACCAGGGGGCTGGTGAGACCCAGTACTTC. Translation: CASSYQGAGETQYF.

CDR3 region: CASSFRRESGKQFF. CDR3 DNA sequence: TGTGCCAGCAGCTTCCGGCGGGAGAGTGGTAAGCAGTTCTTC. V and J are TRBV7-2 and TRBJ2-1; TRBD2 agrees at 7 bases. J gave up 11 bases and V 3 bases, and 10 bases lay outside the gene matches. CDR1 and CDR2 (germline): SGHTA, FQGNSA. The CDR3 runs 14 residues.